These T cell receptor beta chains were read from a single sample in a study of blood T cell repertoires in COVID-19. Sequencing was performed with immunoSEQ multiplex PCR; in TCRdb, only in-frame clones are kept and a portion is missing. The sample lists a few hundred thousand clones, 80% to 90% occurring once. The sequenced material came from peripheral blood. These receptors originate from a woman in her 40s who had recovered from COVID-19. CDR3s include the opening cysteine and the closing phenylalanine or tryptophan. The D gene is left open where the match is weak. Not all rows give a size; the values are once, few, many and, for expanded clones, a class.

v_call,j_call,cdr3_length,d_call,clone_size,cdr3_aa,cdr3_nt
TRBV6-1,TRBJ2-7,15,.,.,CASSEADRSSYEQYF,TGTGCCAGCAGTGAAGCAGACAGGAGCTCCTACGAGCAGTACTTC
TRBV18,TRBJ1-3,19,.,.,CASSPRSGRGFSSGNTIYF,TGTGCCAGCTCACCACGGTCAGGCCGGGGTTTCTCCTCTGGAAACACCATATATTTT
TRBV19,TRBJ1-4,15,TRBD1,.,CASRSPGTGPEKLFF,TGTGCCAGTCGATCCCCCGGGACAGGGCCTGAAAAACTGTTTTTT
TRBV6-5,TRBJ2-7,13,TRBD2,.,CASRPSGGGEQYF,TGTGCCAGCAGGCCTTCCGGGGGGGGCGAGCAGTACTTC
TRBV28,TRBJ2-5,18,TRBD2,.,CASRTQIDLAGRVETQYF,TGTGCCAGCAGAACCCAGATAGATTTAGCGGGGAGGGTTGAGACCCAGTACTTC
TRBV2,TRBJ1-6,16,.,.,CASSESGGGNNSPLHF,TGTGCCAGCAGTGAATCCGGGGGTGGAAATAATTCACCCCTCCACTTT
TRBV24-1,TRBJ2-3,14,.,.,CATSDTGGTDTQYF,TGTGCCACCAGTGACACCGGTGGCACAGATACGCAGTATTTT
TRBV14,TRBJ2-5,17,TRBD2,.,CASSRRRLAGGQETQYF,TGTGCCAGCAGCCGCCGGCGTCTAGCGGGGGGGCAGGAGACCCAGTACTTC
TRBV30,TRBJ1-2,15,TRBD1,.,CAWSVDRGLFDGYTF,TGTGCCTGGAGTGTAGACAGGGGGTTGTTCGATGGCTACACCTTC
TRBV19,TRBJ1-1,12,TRBD1,once,CATTTGGVGAFF,TGTGCCACCACGACAGGGGGCGTTGGAGCTTTCTTT
TRBV7-8,TRBJ1-2,18,.,.,CASSYGIRGEDRNYGYTF,TGTGCCAGCAGCTACGGGATCAGGGGCGAAGACCGTAACTATGGCTACACCTTC
TRBV6-5,TRBJ2-5,14,.,.,CASRKEQRQETQYF,TGTGCCAGCAGAAAAGAACAGAGACAAGAGACCCAGTACTTC
TRBV7-8,TRBJ2-1,12,.,.,CASGRLYNEQFF,TGTGCCAGCGGTAGACTGTACAATGAGCAGTTCTTC
TRBV7-2,TRBJ1-6,15,TRBD1,.,CASSPDRERNSPLHF,TGTGCCAGCAGCCCAGACAGGGAGAGAAATTCACCCCTCCACTTT
TRBV14,TRBJ2-1,15,TRBD2,once,CASSRGGGSYNEQFF,TGTGCCAGCAGCCGCGGCGGGGGCTCCTACAATGAGCAGTTCTTC
TRBV30,TRBJ1-2,13,.,.,CAWSVTDRYGYTF,TGTGCCTGGAGTGTAACCGACAGGTATGGCTACACCTTC
TRBV2,TRBJ2-1,11,.,few,CASSSNNEQFF,TGTGCCAGCAGTTCTAACAATGAGCAGTTCTTC
TRBV28,TRBJ1-5,13,.,few,CAGGGGSNQPQHF,TGTGCGGGGGGGGGCGGTAGCAATCAGCCCCAGCATTTT
TRBV7-2,TRBJ1-4,13,.,.,CASSLGYLGKLFF,TGTGCCAGCAGCTTAGGTTATCTCGGAAAACTGTTTTTT
TRBV5-1,TRBJ2-3,14,.,.,CASSFGLITDTQYF,TGCGCCAGCAGCTTTGGACTTATCACAGATACGCAGTATTTT
TRBV7-8,TRBJ2-5,15,TRBD1,few,CASRQRQGAQETQYF,TGTGCCAGCAGGCAAAGACAGGGGGCCCAGGAGACCCAGTACTTC
TRBV6-2/TRBV6-3,TRBJ1-4,13,.,.,CASSSGTPEKLFF,TGTGCCAGCAGCTCTGGGACACCTGAAAAACTGTTTTTT
TRBV11-3,TRBJ2-1,15,TRBD2,.,CASSLGASGGNEQFF,TGTGCCAGCAGCTTAGGAGCTAGCGGGGGTAATGAGCAGTTCTTC
TRBV7-9,TRBJ2-7,15,.,.,CASSAGSDGGYEQYF,TGTGCCAGCAGCGCCGGAAGCGACGGAGGCTACGAGCAGTACTTC
TRBV7-9,TRBJ1-2,12,TRBD1,.,CAGGQGLYGYTF,TGTGCCGGAGGACAGGGCCTTTATGGCTACACCTTC
TRBV18,TRBJ1-2,16,.,.,CASSPGPPAQLYGYTF,TGTGCCAGCTCACCTGGCCCCCCGGCACAGCTCTATGGCTACACCTTC
TRBV19,TRBJ2-7,13,TRBD1,.,CASSTQAGGEQYF,TGTGCCAGTAGTACCCAGGCAGGGGGCGAGCAGTACTTC
TRBV14,TRBJ2-7,14,TRBD2,few,CASSQGTSGGEQYF,TGTGCCAGCAGCCAGGGGACTAGCGGGGGGGAGCAGTACTTC
TRBV30,TRBJ1-4,13,TRBD1,.,CAWVTGGGEKLFF,TGTGCCTGGGTGACAGGGGGAGGTGAAAAACTGTTTTTT
TRBV3-1/TRBV3-2,TRBJ2-1,18,.,.,CASSQEIPSGFSYNEQFF,TGTGCCAGCAGCCAAGAGATTCCCAGCGGCTTCTCCTACAATGAGCAGTTCTTC
TRBV9,TRBJ1-3,14,.,.,CASSVQGLGNTIYF,TGTGCCAGCAGCGTTCAGGGTTTGGGAAACACCATATATTTT
TRBV9,TRBJ1-4,15,.,once,CASSVSGAYNEKLFF,TGTGCCAGCAGCGTAAGCGGGGCCTATAATGAAAAACTGTTTTTT
TRBV6-6,TRBJ2-5,14,TRBD2,.,CASRPGGIQETQYF,TGTGCCAGCAGGCCCGGGGGGATCCAAGAGACCCAGTACTTC
TRBV9,TRBJ2-3,16,TRBD2,.,CASSVGLAGGVDTQYF,TGTGCCAGCAGCGTAGGCCTAGCGGGGGGGGTAGATACGCAGTATTTT
TRBV5-4,TRBJ1-1,15,.,.,CASSLAGVGNTEAFF,TGTGCCAGCAGCTTGGCAGGGGTCGGTAACACTGAAGCTTTCTTT
TRBV6-1,TRBJ1-6,13,.,few,CASSEGGWSPLHF,TGTGCCAGCAGTGAGGGGGGTTGGTCACCCCTCCACTTT
TRBV11-3,TRBJ2-5,15,.,.,CASSVSGKIQETQYF,TGTGCCAGCAGCGTATCCGGGAAAATACAAGAGACCCAGTACTTC
TRBV28,TRBJ2-7,14,.,.,CASSAQGFTYEQYF,TGTGCCAGCAGTGCGCAGGGATTTACCTACGAGCAGTACTTC
TRBV27,TRBJ2-7,17,.,.,CASSLSMAGYSSYEQYF,TGTGCCAGCAGTTTATCTATGGCAGGGTATAGCTCCTACGAGCAGTACTTC
TRBV3-1/TRBV3-2,TRBJ2-7,16,TRBD2,.,CASSHLLAGGLDEQYF,TGTGCCAGCAGCCATCTACTAGCGGGGGGGCTCGACGAGCAGTACTTC
TRBV21-1,TRBJ2-6,17,.,.,CASSNGEGSSGANVLTF,TGTGCCAGCAGCAATGGGGAGGGATCGTCTGGGGCCAACGTCCTGACTTTC
TRBV12-3/TRBV12-4,TRBJ2-7,13,.,few,CASSLGLGGEQYF,TGTGCCAGCAGTTTAGGGTTAGGAGGTGAGCAGTACTTC
TRBV28,TRBJ2-2,15,TRBD1,.,CASGSRTGFAGELFF,TGTGCCAGCGGCTCCAGGACAGGGTTCGCCGGGGAGCTGTTTTTT
TRBV25-1,TRBJ2-3,14,TRBD2,.,CASSESGGTDTQYF,TGTGCCAGCAGTGAATCGGGGGGGACAGATACGCAGTATTTT
TRBV7-8,TRBJ1-2,15,TRBD1,once,CASSSWTGLLIGYTF,TGTGCCAGCAGCTCCTGGACAGGTCTTCTTATTGGTTACACCTTC
TRBV10-3,TRBJ1-2,13,TRBD1,.,CATHTGEGSGYTF,TGTGCCACCCATACAGGGGAAGGGAGTGGCTACACCTTC
TRBV13,TRBJ1-2,14,TRBD1,few,CASSSGTGDYGYTF,TGTGCCAGCAGCTCTGGGACAGGGGACTATGGCTACACCTTC
TRBV5-1,TRBJ2-1,15,.,once,CASTSPGSTENEQFF,TGCGCCAGCACGAGCCCGGGATCAACCGAAAATGAGCAGTTCTTC
TRBV10-3,TRBJ2-7,15,TRBD1,.,CASGPRGQGAYEQYF,TGTGCCAGCGGCCCTCGGGGACAGGGGGCTTACGAGCAGTACTTC
TRBV19,TRBJ2-3,16,TRBD1,.,CASSIDPGTVSSTQYF,TGTGCCAGTAGTATAGATCCCGGGACAGTATCGAGTACGCAGTATTTT
TRBV10-3,TRBJ2-2,17,TRBD1,.,CAISFLGDRGNTGELFF,TGTGCCATCAGTTTCCTAGGGGACAGGGGTAACACCGGGGAGCTGTTTTTT
TRBV6-2/TRBV6-3,TRBJ1-6,18,TRBD1,.,CASSHGSGTATLPSPLHF,TGTGCCAGCAGTCACGGATCCGGGACAGCAACTCTACCTTCACCCCTCCACTTT
TRBV6-5,TRBJ2-3,13,.,.,CASSRGGTDTQYF,TGTGCCAGCAGCCGGGGTGGCACAGATACGCAGTATTTT
TRBV5-1,TRBJ2-3,18,TRBD2,once,CASSPRAVVAGGTDTQYF,TGCGCCAGCAGCCCCCGGGCGGTTGTAGCGGGGGGCACAGATACGCAGTATTTT
TRBV7-8,TRBJ2-7,14,.,.,CASSLDRYLYEQYF,TGTGCCAGCAGCTTAGACAGATATCTCTACGAGCAGTACTTC